A single sample is the source of the 25 T cell receptor beta chains below, sequenced in a study of T cells in Graves' hyperthyroidism and ophthalmopathy. Amplified TCR beta CDR3 regions came from RNA transcripts. First-round RT-PCR of the TCR CDR3 relied on the HTBI primer set. TCRdb reanalysed the multiplex PCR reads using MiXCR and keeps one entry per CDR3 protein. Among roughly 500,000 distinct CDR3 sequences listed, around 43% were seen once. Input material: peripheral blood or thyroid tissue (not recorded which). Receptors originate from an adult woman with Graves' disease, either hyperthyroidism or ophthalmopathy (not recorded which).

CDR3 in amino acids: CSAEKGLWGYTF. The DNA of the CDR3 is TGCAGCGCCGAGAAGGGCTTGTGGGGCTACACCTTC. This rearrangement joins TRBV29-1 to TRBJ1-2, with no clear D. The CDR3 has 12 residues. V lost 7 bases to trimming and J lost 8 bases, with 17 bases between them. The germline V gene has CDR1 SQVTM and CDR2 ANQGSEA.

Note on this clonotype: The final CDR3 position lacks the conserved phenylalanine or tryptophan, pointing to a likely read error. This chain joins TRBV11-2 and TRBJ1-1, with 8 bases lining up with TRBD1. This CDR3 spans 14 amino acids. CDR1 is SGHAT and CDR2 is FQNNGV in the germline V gene. V dropped 5 bases and J dropped 6; count of bases not matched to a gene: 8. CDR3 nucleotides: TGTGCCAGCAGCCTCAGACAGGGGCTGGCTGAAGCTTTCTCT. As protein: CASSLRQGLAEAFS.

The chain carries TRBV28 and TRBJ1-2; the D is unclear. V was clipped by 6 bases and J by 4 bases, with 12 bases between them. The V gene's germline CDR1 is MDHEN and CDR2 SYDVKM. This CDR3 has 13 amino acids. This CDR3 is CASSRLAFYGYTF. The CDR3, as DNA: TGTGCCAGCAGCCGACTCGCCTTCTATGGCTACACCTTC.

The genes are TRBV15 and TRBJ1-5; D remains unclear. This CDR3 has 14 amino acids. V was shortened by 2 bases and J by 0 bases, with 5 bases between the two germline ends. Germline CDR1 reads LNHNV; CDR2 reads YYDKDF (reference sequence). DNA of the CDR3: TGTGCCACCAGCAGAACTTATAGCAATCAGCCCCAGCATTTT. It codes for CATSRTYSNQPQHF.

The table lists this clonotype with many counts. V is TRBV9 and J is TRBJ2-5, with D perhaps being TRBD1 or TRBD2 (5 bases each). The CDR3 length is 18 residues. V was clipped by 0 bases and J by 2 bases, with 20 bases between them. Germline V gives CDR1 SGDLS, CDR2 YYNGEE. This CDR3 reads CASSVVLYEGTAQETQYF. The DNA of the CDR3 is TGTGCCAGCAGCGTAGTTCTCTATGAGGGGACCGCACAAGAGACCCAGTACTTC.

V usage is TRBV19 and J usage is TRBJ2-7; D possibly uses TRBD1 or TRBD2 (5 bases each). The germline gives CDR1 LNHDA, CDR2 SQIVND (reference sequence). Deletions cut 8 bases from V and 6 bases from J, with 11 bases between. The CDR3 runs 11 residues. In nucleotides, the CDR3 is TGTGCCAGTGGGACGACAGCCGAGCAGTACTTC. This translates into CASGTTAEQYF.

The chain is built from TRBV20-1 and TRBJ1-3, with unresolved D. V was cut by 4 bases and J by 4 bases, with 17 bases left in between. The CDR3 totals 15 residues. CDR1 and CDR2 from the germline V gene are DFQATT and SNEGSKA (reference sequence). In nucleotides, the CDR3 is TGCAGTGCTAACCTCAGGCGGGCTCTGGGAAACACCATATATTTT. This codes for CSANLRRALGNTIYF.

This chain joins TRBV7-9 and TRBJ2-5; 8 bases align to TRBD1. Germline CDR1 is SEHNR and CDR2 is FQNEAQ (reference sequence). CDR3 size: 16 residues. Trimming took 5 bases from V and 5 from J; bases not matched to a gene: 13. CDR3 region: CASSREAGGAGETQYF. The CDR3 DNA sequence: TGTGCCAGCAGCCGCGAGGCAGGGGGCGCGGGTGAGACCCAGTACTTC.

A remark on this clonotype: A read error may be the cause here, since a much bigger clone is one base away. The DNA for the CDR3 is TGTGCCAGCGGCCAAGAGAAAACGCAGTACTTC. Translated: CASGQEKTQYF. This rearrangement joins TRBV14 to TRBJ2-7; D is uncertain. Germline assignment: CDR1 SGHDN and CDR2 FVKESK. The CDR3 length is 11 residues.

This clonotype was counted many times. The chain links TRBV20-1 to TRBJ1-5, with no clear D. Looked up from germline, CDR1 is DFQATT and CDR2 is SNEGSKA (reference sequence). V lost 3 bases and J 0 bases, leaving 12 bases between the germline ends. This CDR3 is 15 amino acids long. The CDR3 nucleotides read TGCAGTGCTAGTGGGCAGCCTGTTAGCAATCAGCCCCAGCATTTT. Translation gives CSASGQPVSNQPQHF.

This clonotype was picked up many times. V and J are TRBV5-1 and TRBJ1-1; D gene uncertain. Per the germline V gene, CDR1 is SGHRS and CDR2 is YFSETQ. The CDR3 extends over 15 amino acids. Trimming took 1 base from V and 4 from J, leaving 14 bases between them. The CDR3 here is CASSLNGGELTEAFF. The CDR3 DNA follows: TGCGCCAGCAGCTTGAACGGTGGGGAGCTCACTGAAGCTTTCTTT.

This clonotype was detected ten times or more. J is TRBJ1-2 and V is TRBV24-1; 10 bases map to TRBD1. The CDR3 is 18 amino acids. V trimming: 2 bases; J trimming: 4 bases; junction bases outside the gene matches: 12. Germline V gene lookup returns CDR1 KGHDR and CDR2 SFDVKD. The CDR3 DNA is TGTGCCACCAGTGATTCTAAACGGGGACAGGGGAGCCCCTATGGCTACACCTTC. Protein: CATSDSKRGQGSPYGYTF.

The V call is TRBV10-2, the J call TRBJ2-7, with D hard to call. Trimming removed 3 bases at V and 0 bases at J, with 9 bases between. There are 14 residues in the CDR3. The germline CDR1 and CDR2 sequences are WSHSY and SAAADI. The CDR3 here is CASSEEIRSYEQYF. The CDR3 nucleotides are TGCGCCAGCAGTGAAGAAATCCGCTCCTACGAGCAGTACTTC.

About this clonotype: One end of the junction varies from germline; a read error may be responsible. This chain joins TRBV7-8 and TRBJ2-5, with a tentative D call TRBD1 (6 bases). CDR3 length: 14 amino acids. Germline V gives CDR1 SGHVS, CDR2 FQNEAQ. CDR3 sequence (DNA): TGCGCCAGCAGTGATCCCCCGAGGGGGAAGACCCAGTACTTC. This encodes CASSDPPRGKTQYF.

This clonotype was seen repeatedly, ten times or more. J is TRBJ1-1 and V is TRBV29-1, with no clear D. The V gene lost 7 bases and the J gene lost 1 base, with 13 bases spanning the gap. Per germline, CDR1 SQVTM and CDR2 ANQGSEA. The CDR3 contains 13 residues. The CDR3 sequence is CSAEISQNTEAFF. CDR3 DNA sequence: TGCAGCGCCGAGATATCTCAGAACACTGAAGCTTTCTTT.

V is TRBV7-9 and J is TRBJ2-7; D is perhaps TRBD2 (6 bases). This CDR3 region has 15 residues. Trimming stripped 3 bases from V and 0 bases from J, with 12 bases between. CDR1 is SEHNR, CDR2 FQNEAQ, per germline (reference sequence). The CDR3 sequence is CASSFTGVASYEQYF. CDR3 nucleotide sequence: TGTGCCAGCAGCTTTACGGGAGTCGCCTCCTACGAGCAGTACTTC.

This clonotype was detected only a few times. Here the CDR3 DNA reads TGTGCCATCAGTGAAAGTGATGGGTTGAGCTCTGGGGCCAACGTCCTGACTTTC. Protein product: CAISESDGLSSGANVLTF. The gene calls are TRBV10-3 and TRBJ2-6; D gene unclear. Trimming took off 3 bases at V and 0 bases at J, with 15 bases between the two ends. The CDR3 contains 18 residues. CDR1 and CDR2 (germline): ENHRY, SYGVKD.

Turning to this clonotype: Mismatch with germline at one junction end may stem from a read error. This rearrangement joins TRBV10-3 to TRBJ1-4; no firm D call. Germline V gives CDR1 ENHRY, CDR2 SYGVKD. The CDR3 length is 12 residues. DNA for the CDR3: TGTGCCGTCAGGATGGCGGATGAAAAACTGTTTTTT. Its protein product is CAVRMADEKLFF.

V is TRBV20-1 and J is TRBJ2-7; 10 nucleotides align to TRBD2. Germline values: CDR1 DFQATT, CDR2 SNEGSKA (reference sequence). The ends lost 5 bases at V and 5 bases at J; junction bases unmatched: 12. The CDR3 contains 15 residues. Written as DNA, the CDR3 is TGCAGTGCTTGGAGCGGGAGGGCCCTACCCAACGAGCAGTACTTC. It yields the protein CSAWSGRALPNEQYF.

To note about this clonotype: Germline is not matched at one junction end, which may reflect a read error. This rearrangement joins TRBV7-2 to TRBJ2-2; TRBD2 aligns across 8 bases. This CDR3 contains 15 residues. Germline V gene sequence: CDR1 SGHTA, CDR2 FQGNSA. The CDR3 loop reads CASSLRAGGTGELSW. DNA of the CDR3: TGTGCCAGCAGCTTAAGGGCGGGAGGAACCGGGGAGCTGTCTTGG.

The chain joins TRBV12-3 or TRBV12-4 to TRBJ2-7, with 11 positions matching TRBD2. V lost 6 bases and J lost 5; bases outside the gene matches: 9. The CDR3 extends over 15 amino acids. CDR3 nucleotide sequence: TGTGCCAGCAGGCTAACTAGCGGGAGAGGGCACGAGCAGTACTTC. This encodes CASRLTSGRGHEQYF.

The CDR3 DNA reads TGTGCCAGCACTCAAAAGTCGGTTTATAATTCACCCCTCCACTTT. Protein: CASTQKSVYNSPLHF. V is TRBV6-5 and J is TRBJ1-6; unclear D gene. In germline, CDR1 is MNHEY, CDR2 SVGAGI. V dropped 7 bases and J dropped 4 bases, with 14 bases sitting between them. The CDR3 consists of 15 residues.

The chain couples TRBV10-3 to TRBJ2-6, with D hard to call. The CDR3 totals 15 residues. Looked up from germline, CDR1 is ENHRY and CDR2 is SYGVKD. V was trimmed by 2 bases and J by 4 bases, leaving 9 bases between them. The CDR3 loop reads CAISEGAPGANVLTF. As DNA, the CDR3 is TGTGCCATCAGTGAGGGCGCACCGGGGGCCAACGTCCTGACTTTC.

In its sample, this clonotype was seen once. This may arise from a read error, as a much more abundant clone is one base away. The chain carries TRBV14 and TRBJ1-4; D gene unclear. V was shortened by 3 bases and J by 13 bases, with 9 bases between the two germline ends. This CDR3 spans 11 amino acids. CDR1 SGHDN and CDR2 FVKESK come from the germline V gene. The CDR3 nucleotides are TGTGCCAGCAGCCAGGACGGCCCACTGTTTTTT. As protein: CASSQDGPLFF. The full variable domain, completed using reference TRBV14 and TRBJ1-4, is EAGVTQFPSHSVIEKGQTVTLRCDPISGHDNLYWYRRVMGKEIKFLLHFVKESKQDESGMPNNRFLAERTGGTYSTLKVQPAELEDSGVYFCASSQDGPLFFGSGTQLSVL.

The chain is built from TRBV7-3 and TRBJ2-1, with unresolved D. Per the germline V gene, CDR1 is SGHTA and CDR2 is FQGTGA. Trimming removed 0 bases at V and 12 bases at J, with 6 bases between. The CDR3 is made up of 11 amino acids. The CDR3 region has the DNA TGTGCCAGCAGCTTAACTACACCGCAGTTCTTC. This codes for CASSLTTPQFF.